This TCR beta chain was captured in a study of OX40 agonist ivuxolimab in advanced cancers. The CDR3 is 17 amino acids. The V end was cut by 5 bases, the J end by 9 bases, with 23 bases between. Looked up from germline, CDR1 is LNHDA and CDR2 is SQIVND (reference sequence). Profiling relied on immunoSEQ multiplex PCR, and the TCRdb table lists in-frame clones only, not all of them. Counted here are about 150,000 clones, approximately 94% occurring once; the ten biggest clones make up around 0.33%. The receptor was derived from an adult with an advanced solid tumor such as melanoma, head and neck, liver or kidney cancer. Sequencing used CD4+ or CD8+ T cells sorted from blood, obtained in a trial of the OX40 agonist ivuxolimab. This chain uses TRBV19 with TRBJ1-6; D is perhaps TRBD1 (6 bases). CDR3 sequence reads: CASSLPLRGSAGSPLHF. DNA of the CDR3: TGTGCCAGTAGTCTCCCCCTCAGGGGCTCAGCCGGTTCACCCCTCCACTTT.